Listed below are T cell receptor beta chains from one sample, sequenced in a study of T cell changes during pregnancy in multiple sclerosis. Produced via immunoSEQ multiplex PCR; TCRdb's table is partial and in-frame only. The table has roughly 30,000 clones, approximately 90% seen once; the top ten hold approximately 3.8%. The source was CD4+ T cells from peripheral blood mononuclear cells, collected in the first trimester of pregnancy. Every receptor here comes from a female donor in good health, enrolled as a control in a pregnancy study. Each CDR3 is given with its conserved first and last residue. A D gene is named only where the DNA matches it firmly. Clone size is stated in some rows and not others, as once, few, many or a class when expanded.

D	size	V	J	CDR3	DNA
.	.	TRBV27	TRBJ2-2	CASSLQGTGELFF	TGTGCCAGCAGCCTACAGGGCACCGGGGAGCTGTTTTTT
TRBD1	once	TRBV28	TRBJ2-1	CASSSGQRYNEQFF	TGTGCCAGCAGTTCGGGACAGAGATACAATGAGCAGTTCTTC
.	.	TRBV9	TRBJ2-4	CASSGLEEGGAAKNIQYF	TGTGCCAGCAGCGGGTTAGAGGAGGGGGGGGCCGCCAAAAACATTCAGTACTTC
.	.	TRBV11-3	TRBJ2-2	CASSSSGELFF	TGTGCCAGCAGCTCTTCCGGGGAGCTGTTTTTT
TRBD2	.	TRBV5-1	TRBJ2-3	CASSLGLAGETDTQYF	TGCGCCAGCAGCTTGGGACTAGCGGGAGAGACAGATACGCAGTATTTT
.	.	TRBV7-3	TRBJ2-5	CASSLNRQETQYF	TGTGCCAGCAGCTTAAACCGGCAAGAGACCCAGTACTTC
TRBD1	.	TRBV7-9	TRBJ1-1	CASSPTGFRRRNTEAFF	TGTGCCAGCAGCCCGACAGGGTTTCGGAGGAGGAACACTGAAGCTTTCTTT
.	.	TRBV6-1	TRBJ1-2	CASSRGNYGYTF	TGTGCCAGCAGCCGGGGGAACTATGGCTACACCTTC
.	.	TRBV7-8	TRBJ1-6	CASRESDLWNSPLHF	TGTGCCAGCAGAGAATCGGACTTGTGGAATTCACCCCTCCACTTT
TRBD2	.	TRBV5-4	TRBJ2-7	CASSPGTSDLGQYF	TGTGCCAGCAGCCCCGGGACTAGCGACCTAGGGCAGTACTTC
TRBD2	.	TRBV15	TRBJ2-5	CATSSRGGGETQYF	TGTGCCACCAGCAGTCGGGGGGGTGGAGAGACCCAGTACTTC